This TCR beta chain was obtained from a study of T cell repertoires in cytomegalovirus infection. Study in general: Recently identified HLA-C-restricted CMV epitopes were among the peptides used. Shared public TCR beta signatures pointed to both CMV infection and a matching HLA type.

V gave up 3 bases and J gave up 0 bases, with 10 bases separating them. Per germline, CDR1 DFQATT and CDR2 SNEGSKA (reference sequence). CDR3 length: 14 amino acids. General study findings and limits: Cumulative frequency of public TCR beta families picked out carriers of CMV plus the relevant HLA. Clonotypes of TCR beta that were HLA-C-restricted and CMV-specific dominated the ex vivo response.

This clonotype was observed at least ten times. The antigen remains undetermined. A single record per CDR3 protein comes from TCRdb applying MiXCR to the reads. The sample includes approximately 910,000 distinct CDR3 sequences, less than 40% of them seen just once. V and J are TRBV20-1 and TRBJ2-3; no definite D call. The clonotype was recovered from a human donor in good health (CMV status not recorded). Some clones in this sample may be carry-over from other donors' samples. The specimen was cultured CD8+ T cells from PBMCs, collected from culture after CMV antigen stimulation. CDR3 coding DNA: TGCAGTGCTAGTTGGAGAGGTAGCACAGATACGCAGTATTTT. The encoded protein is CSASWRGSTDTQYF.